This TCR beta chain was recovered during a study of blood T cells in healthy people across ages. Study details: Template switching picked up about one barcoded beta molecule for each two T cells. Whole-study findings and limits: In the absence of known donor CMV status, changes in expanded clonotypes were possibly confounded.

Primed by a sample-barcoded 5' primer and a J-beta primer mix, a second PCR proceeded for 7 to 11 cycles. TCRdb ran MiXCR on the 5' RACE reads and lists one entry per CDR3 protein. The sample shows more than 1,000,000 distinct CDR3 sequences, 25% of them seen only once. This CDR3 is 14 amino acids long. Germline V lookup: CDR1 SEHNR, CDR2 FQNEAQ (reference sequence). The germline V and J ends were trimmed by 5 bases and 6 bases, with 16 bases remaining between them. There are a few counts of this clonotype. Its antigen remains unidentified. A further study also used this sample, focusing on T cells of mothers and their children. As reported in that work: A few healthy Caucasian mothers gave samples, and so did their six children. Addition of sample barcodes and 2-4 random nucleotides occurred through the M1S primer of the second PCR.

The TCR was taken from a girl aged 2-9 years in good health. This chain uses TRBV7-9 with TRBJ1-1, with a tentative D call TRBD1 (6 bases). The source material was blood. CDR3 residues: CASSLPWGGAEAFF. The CDR3 DNA sequence: TGTGCCAGCAGCCTACCCTGGGGGGGCGCTGAAGCTTTCTTT.